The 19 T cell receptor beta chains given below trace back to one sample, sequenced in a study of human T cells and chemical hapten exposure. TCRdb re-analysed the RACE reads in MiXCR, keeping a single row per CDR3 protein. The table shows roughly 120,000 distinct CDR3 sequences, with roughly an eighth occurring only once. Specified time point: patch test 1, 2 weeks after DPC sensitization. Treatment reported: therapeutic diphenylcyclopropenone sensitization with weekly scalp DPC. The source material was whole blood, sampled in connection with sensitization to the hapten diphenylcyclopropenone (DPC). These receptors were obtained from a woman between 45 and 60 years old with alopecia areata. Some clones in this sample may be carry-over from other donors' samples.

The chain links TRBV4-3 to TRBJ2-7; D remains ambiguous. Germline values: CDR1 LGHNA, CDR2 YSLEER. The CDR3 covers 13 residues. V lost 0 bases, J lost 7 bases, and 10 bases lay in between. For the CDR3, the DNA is TGCGCCAGCAGCCAAGATAGGGAACAGGAGCAGTACTTC. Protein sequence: CASSQDREQEQYF.

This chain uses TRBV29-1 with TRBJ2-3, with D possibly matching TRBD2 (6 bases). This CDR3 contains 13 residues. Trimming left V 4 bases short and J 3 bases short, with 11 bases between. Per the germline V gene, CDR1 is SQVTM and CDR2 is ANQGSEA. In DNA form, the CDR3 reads TGCAGCGTTGGTGCCGGGAGTACAGATACGCAGTATTTT. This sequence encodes CSVGAGSTDTQYF.

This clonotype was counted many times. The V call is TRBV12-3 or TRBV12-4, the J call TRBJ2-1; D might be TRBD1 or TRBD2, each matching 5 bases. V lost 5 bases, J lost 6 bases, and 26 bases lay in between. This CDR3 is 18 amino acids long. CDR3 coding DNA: TGTGCCAGCAGTCCACGGGACGGACTTATGGTAAGGGGCAATGAGCAGTTCTTC. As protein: CASSPRDGLMVRGNEQFF.

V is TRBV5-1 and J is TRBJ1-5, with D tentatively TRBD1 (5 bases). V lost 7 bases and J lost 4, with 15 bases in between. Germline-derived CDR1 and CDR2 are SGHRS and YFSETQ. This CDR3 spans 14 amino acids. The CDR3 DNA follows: TGCGCCAGCGGGGCCCACAGGAGGAATCAGCCCCAGCATTTT. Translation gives CASGAHRRNQPQHF.

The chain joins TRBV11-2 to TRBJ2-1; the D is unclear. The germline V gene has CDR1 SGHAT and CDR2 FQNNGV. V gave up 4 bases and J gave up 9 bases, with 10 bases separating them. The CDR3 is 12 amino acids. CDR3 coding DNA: TGTGCCAGCAGCTCGGTCCCGCGTGAGCAGTTCTTC. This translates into CASSSVPREQFF.

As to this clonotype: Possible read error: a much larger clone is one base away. CDR3 DNA: TGTGCCAGCTCACCGTTTCAACGAGAGACCCAGTACTTC. Its protein product is CASSPFQRETQYF. The V call is TRBV18, the J call TRBJ2-5; D remains unclear. Germline V CDR1 and CDR2: KGHSH, LQKENI. V was clipped by 3 bases and J by 4 bases, with 9 bases between them. The CDR3 runs to 13 residues.

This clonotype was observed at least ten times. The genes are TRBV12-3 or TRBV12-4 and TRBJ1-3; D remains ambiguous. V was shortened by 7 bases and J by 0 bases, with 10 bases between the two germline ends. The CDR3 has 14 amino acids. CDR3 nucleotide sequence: TGTGCCAGCACCCGCCGGAGCTCTGGAAACACCATATATTTT. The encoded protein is CASTRRSSGNTIYF.

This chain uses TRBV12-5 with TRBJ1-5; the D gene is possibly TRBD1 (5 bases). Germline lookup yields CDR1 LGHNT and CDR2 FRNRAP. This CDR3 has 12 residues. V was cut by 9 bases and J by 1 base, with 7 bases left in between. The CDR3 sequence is CARDTSNQPQHF. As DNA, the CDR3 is TGTGCTAGGGACACCAGCAATCAGCCCCAGCATTTT. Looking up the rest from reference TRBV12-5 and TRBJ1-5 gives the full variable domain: DARVTQTPRHKVTEMGQEVTMRCQPILGHNTVFWYRQTMMQGLELLAYFRNRAPLDDSGMPKDRFSAEMPDATLATLKIQPSEPRDSAVYFCARDTSNQPQHFGDGTRLSIL.

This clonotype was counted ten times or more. This CDR3 is CASAAHFNQPQHF. The CDR3 region has the DNA TGTGCCAGCGCAGCGCATTTCAATCAGCCCCAGCATTTT. The chain has TRBV6-1 and TRBJ1-5; D not certain. Germline-derived CDR1 and CDR2 are MNHNS and SASEGT. Trimming took off 8 bases at V and 3 bases at J, with 11 bases between the two ends. This CDR3 has 13 amino acids.

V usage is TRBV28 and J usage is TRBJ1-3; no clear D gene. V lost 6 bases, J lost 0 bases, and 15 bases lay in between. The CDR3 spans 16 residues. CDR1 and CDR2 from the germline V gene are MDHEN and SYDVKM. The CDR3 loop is CASRYSSVPSGNTIYF. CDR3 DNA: TGTGCCAGCAGGTACTCAAGCGTACCCTCTGGAAACACCATATATTTT. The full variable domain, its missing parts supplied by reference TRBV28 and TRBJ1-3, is DVKVTQSSRYLVKRTGEKVFLECVQDMDHENMFWYRQDPGLGLRLIYFSYDVKMKEKGDIPEGYSVSREKKERFSLILESASTNQTSMYLCASRYSSVPSGNTIYFGEGSWLTVV.

The DNA of the CDR3 is TGTGCCAGCAGCATCAGGGAAACTGAAGCTTTCTTT. Its translation: CASSIRETEAFF. This chain links TRBV3-1 with TRBJ1-1; a weak D match, TRBD1 (5 bases). Trimming stripped 5 bases from V and 5 bases from J, with 9 bases between. The CDR3 spans 12 residues. The germline V gene encodes CDR1 LGHDT and CDR2 YNNKEL (reference sequence).

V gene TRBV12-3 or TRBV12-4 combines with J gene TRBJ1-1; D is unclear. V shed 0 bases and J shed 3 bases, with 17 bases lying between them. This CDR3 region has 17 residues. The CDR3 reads CASSLAAQARLYTEAFF. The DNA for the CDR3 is TGTGCCAGCAGTTTAGCGGCCCAAGCGAGGCTGTACACTGAAGCTTTCTTT.

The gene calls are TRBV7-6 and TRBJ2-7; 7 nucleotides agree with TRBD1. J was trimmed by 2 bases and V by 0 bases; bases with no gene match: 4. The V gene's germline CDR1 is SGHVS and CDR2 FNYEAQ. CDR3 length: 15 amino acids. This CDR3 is CASSLAPGQTYEQYF. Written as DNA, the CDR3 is TGTGCCAGCAGCTTAGCTCCGGGACAGACCTACGAGCAGTACTTC.

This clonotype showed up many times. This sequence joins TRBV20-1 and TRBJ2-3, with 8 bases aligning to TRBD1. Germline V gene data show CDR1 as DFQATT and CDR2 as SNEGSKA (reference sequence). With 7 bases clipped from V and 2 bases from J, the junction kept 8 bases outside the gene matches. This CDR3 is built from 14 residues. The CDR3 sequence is CSGRGQGYTDTQYF. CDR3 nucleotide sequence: TGCAGTGGGAGAGGACAGGGTTACACAGATACGCAGTATTTT.

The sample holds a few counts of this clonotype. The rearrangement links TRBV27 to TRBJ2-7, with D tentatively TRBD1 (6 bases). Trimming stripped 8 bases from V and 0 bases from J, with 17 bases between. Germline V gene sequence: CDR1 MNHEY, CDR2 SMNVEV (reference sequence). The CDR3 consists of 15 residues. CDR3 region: CASALRGYSSYEQYF. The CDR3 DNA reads TGTGCCAGCGCCCTAAGGGGGTATAGCTCCTACGAGCAGTACTTC.

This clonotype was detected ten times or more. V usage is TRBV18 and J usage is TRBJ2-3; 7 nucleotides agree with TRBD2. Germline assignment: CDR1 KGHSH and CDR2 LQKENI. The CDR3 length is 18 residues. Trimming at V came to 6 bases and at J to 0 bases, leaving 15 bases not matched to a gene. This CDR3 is CASSQNPPSGSSTDTQYF. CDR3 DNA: TGTGCCAGCTCGCAAAACCCGCCTAGCGGATCTAGCACAGATACGCAGTATTTT.

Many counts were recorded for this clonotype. This CDR3 is CALPAEHPTYEQYF. CDR3 DNA sequence: TGTGCCCTTCCGGCGGAACACCCCACCTACGAGCAGTACTTC. V is TRBV21-1 and J is TRBJ2-7. TRBV21-1 is a recognized pseudogene. The CDR3 runs 14 residues.

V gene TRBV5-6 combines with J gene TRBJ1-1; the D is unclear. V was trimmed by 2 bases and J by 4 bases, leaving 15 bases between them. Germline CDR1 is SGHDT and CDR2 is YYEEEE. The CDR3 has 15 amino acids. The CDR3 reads CASSFGLLLSTEAFF. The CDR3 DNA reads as TGTGCCAGCAGCTTTGGGCTCCTCCTCAGCACTGAAGCTTTCTTT.

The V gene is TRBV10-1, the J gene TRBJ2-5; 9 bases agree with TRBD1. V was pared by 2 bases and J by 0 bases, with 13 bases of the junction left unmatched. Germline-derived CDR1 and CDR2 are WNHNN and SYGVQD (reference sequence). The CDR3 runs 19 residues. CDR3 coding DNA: TGCGCCAGCAGTGAGCCGGAGACAGGGGGTCCTAGGTACCAAGAGACCCAGTACTTC. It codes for CASSEPETGGPRYQETQYF.